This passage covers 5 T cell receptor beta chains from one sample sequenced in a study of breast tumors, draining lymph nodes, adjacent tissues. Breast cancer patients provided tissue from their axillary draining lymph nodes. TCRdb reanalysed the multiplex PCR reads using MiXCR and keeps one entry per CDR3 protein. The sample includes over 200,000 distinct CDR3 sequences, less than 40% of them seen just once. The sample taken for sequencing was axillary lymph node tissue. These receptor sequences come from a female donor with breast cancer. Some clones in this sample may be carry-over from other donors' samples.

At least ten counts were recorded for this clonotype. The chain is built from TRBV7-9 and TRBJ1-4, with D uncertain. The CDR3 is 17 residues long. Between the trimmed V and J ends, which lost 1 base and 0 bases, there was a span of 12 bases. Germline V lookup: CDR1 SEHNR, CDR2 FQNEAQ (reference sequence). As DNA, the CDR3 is TGTGCCAGCAGCTTAGTTACGTGGCGTGCAACTAATGAAAAACTGTTTTTT. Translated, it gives CASSLVTWRATNEKLFF.

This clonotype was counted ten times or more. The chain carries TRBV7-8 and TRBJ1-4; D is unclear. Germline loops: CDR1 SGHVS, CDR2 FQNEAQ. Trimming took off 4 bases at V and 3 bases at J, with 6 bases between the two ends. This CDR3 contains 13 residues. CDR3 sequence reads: CASSSTANEKLFF. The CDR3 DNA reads TGTGCCAGCAGCTCGACCGCTAATGAAAAACTGTTTTTT.

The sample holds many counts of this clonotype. CDR3 sequence: CASAMLAGVGETQYF. The CDR3 DNA reads TGTGCTAGTGCTATGCTAGCGGGAGTTGGTGAGACCCAGTACTTC. J is TRBJ2-5 and V is TRBV12-5; the match to TRBD2 covers 10 bases. The V gene end was trimmed by 7 bases and the J gene end by 5 bases; junction bases not matched to a gene: 10. Germline loops: CDR1 LGHNT, CDR2 FRNRAP. The CDR3 has 15 residues. Full variable domain (remainder filled in from reference TRBV12-5 and TRBJ2-5): DARVTQTPRHKVTEMGQEVTMRCQPILGHNTVFWYRQTMMQGLELLAYFRNRAPLDDSGMPKDRFSAEMPDATLATLKIQPSEPRDSAVYFCASAMLAGVGETQYFGPGTRLLVL.

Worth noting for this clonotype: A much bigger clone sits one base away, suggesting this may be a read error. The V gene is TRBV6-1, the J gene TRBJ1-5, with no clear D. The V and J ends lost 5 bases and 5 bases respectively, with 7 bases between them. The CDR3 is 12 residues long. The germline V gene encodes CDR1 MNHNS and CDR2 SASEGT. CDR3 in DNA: TGTGCCAGCAGTCACGGGGATCAGCCCCAGCATTTT. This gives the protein CASSHGDQPQHF.

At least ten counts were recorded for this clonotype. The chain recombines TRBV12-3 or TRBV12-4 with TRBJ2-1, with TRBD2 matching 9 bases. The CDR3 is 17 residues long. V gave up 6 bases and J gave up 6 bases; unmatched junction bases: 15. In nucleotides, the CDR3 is TGTGCCAGCAGCGGAGGGGGTGGCGGGAGGGGCCGCAATGAGCAGTTCTTC. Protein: CASSGGGGGRGRNEQFF.